This record looks at one T cell receptor beta chain sequence and its context. There is no known antigen for this receptor. The input lacks base qualities; no much larger clone sits a single base away. This sample stems from a study of cytomegalovirus exposure and HLA in healthy donors (TCRdb year 2017). Regarding the study in general: According to a later analysis, one platform produced both the 120 validation repertoires and the 550 to 800 repertoires of the first cohort. The study aimed to test whether signatures of past pathogen exposure could be identified by cataloging public T cell receptors. Along with the 666-subject first cohort, a separate validation cohort of about 110 different subjects was used. To predict cytomegalovirus infection status, the study brought together high-throughput TCR immunosequencing, statistical association of individual TCRs with disease status, and machine learning. Findings and caveats that apply to the study as a whole: Cytomegalovirus status was reported to be diagnosed by the classifier with high specificity and sensitivity in both the original and validation cohorts. In vitro tests confirmed that a few of the cytomegalovirus-associated TCR beta chains recognize cytomegalovirus antigens. Most TCR sequences were seen in very few donors, while some public TCRs were found in many individuals. All 110 or so repertoires were used to score co-occurrence in the validation cohort in a later analysis, because that analysis had no HLA typing for the cohort. The study listed 164 TCR beta chains as associated with cytomegalovirus. The authors suggested that the approach could potentially be generalized to other disease states and immunological phenotypes. A later analysis found that TCRs clustered in the first cohort also tended to co-occur in the 120 validation repertoires, with approximately 95% of cluster scores above 0.

Preparation of the library involved the immunoSEQ multiplex PCR assay. As for how the authors treated the data: A statistical classification framework was built to diagnose cytomegalovirus status from the catalog of TCR beta chain sequences. The immuneACCESS repertoire file appears here via TCRdb, limited to in-frame rearrangements. These files lack a portion of the clones; in checked studies, under half of the deficit traces to unresolved V genes, and the cause of the others is not known. V and J calls and clone size are as listed in that table; D and trimming were resolved from the DNA. This sample gives 220,000 or so clones in total; roughly 85% of them show up just once. Less than 7% of the sample rests with the top ten. The V and J ends are trimmed by 4 bases and 0 bases, leaving 16 bases between them. From the germline V gene, CDR1 is SNHLY and CDR2 is FYNNEI. From its cysteine to its phenylalanine, the CDR3 spans 16 amino acids. CDR3 DNA only is kept here, 48 bases in frame from base 1.

Donors formed part of the validation cohort, which comprised fewer than 150 subjects and was distinct from the first cohort of 670 or so subjects. The source material was PBMCs. The TCR sequence derives from a woman younger than 35 in good health and CMV-seronegative. Recombination joined TRBV2 with TRBJ2-7; the D gene could be TRBD1 or TRBD2, each one agreeing over 6 bases. CDR3 loop: CASSGAGGGTSYEQYF. The DNA reads TGTGCCAGCAGTGGGGCCGGGGGCGGTACCTCCTACGAGCAGTACTTC.